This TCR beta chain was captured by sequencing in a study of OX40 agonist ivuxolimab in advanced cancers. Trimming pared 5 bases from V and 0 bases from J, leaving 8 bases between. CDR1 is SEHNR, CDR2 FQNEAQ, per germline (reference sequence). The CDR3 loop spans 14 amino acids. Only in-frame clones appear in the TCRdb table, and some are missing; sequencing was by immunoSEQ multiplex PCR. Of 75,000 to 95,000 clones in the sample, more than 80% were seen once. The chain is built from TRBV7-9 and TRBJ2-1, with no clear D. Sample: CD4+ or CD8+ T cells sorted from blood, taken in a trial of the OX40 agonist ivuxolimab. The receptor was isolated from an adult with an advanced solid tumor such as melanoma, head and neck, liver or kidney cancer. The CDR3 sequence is CASSPKSSYNEQFF. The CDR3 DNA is TGTGCCAGCAGCCCAAAAAGCTCCTACAATGAGCAGTTCTTC.